This T cell receptor (beta chain) was obtained from a study of T cell responses to AZD1222 COVID-19 vaccine. Points from the study as a whole: Two AZD1222 doses significantly raised spike-specific TCR breadth and depth over controls. Only six AZD1222 recipients tested seropositive at baseline. Spike was spanned by vaccine-associated CD4 TCRs, with dominance at 160-218 and 743-854. The study reported that nearly half of spike-specific TCRs target unmutated variant regions.

CDR1 is MDHEN and CDR2 is SYDVKM in the germline V gene. The CDR3 runs 13 residues. The V gene lost 8 bases and the J gene lost 1 base, with 9 bases spanning the gap. Remarks on this clone: Its antigen remains unknown.

Clones were read by immunoSEQ multiplex PCR, and TCRdb kept only the in-frame ones, dropping some. The sample has around 140,000 clones; around 85% are singletons. This specimen was peripheral blood, taken 28 days after the second dose of the MenACWY control vaccine. The chain has TRBV28 and TRBJ1-3; D ambiguous. The TCR was taken from an adult who received the MenACWY meningococcal vaccine as a control. CDR3 residues: CASRTPSGNTIYF. As DNA, the CDR3 is TGTGCCAGCCGGACTCCGTCTGGAAACACCATATATTTT.